This note documents a single TCR beta chain sequence. This specimen comes from a study of blood T cell repertoires in COVID-19. Study-wide background: There were acute and convalescent COVID-19 samples, and they came from the United States, Italy and Spain. T cells, B-cell-depleted T cells, or PBMCs provided the cDNA or gDNA that served as material.

The CDR3 sequence is 14 residues long. V was clipped by 0 bases and J by 6 bases, with 12 bases between them. The germline CDR1 and CDR2 sequences are SGHKS and YYEKEE (reference sequence). The authors' processing: Reference gene primers were amplified, and this amplification served to estimate nucleated cell counts. The data were produced by immunoSEQ multiplex PCR, yet TCRdb's version contains in-frame clones alone and is incomplete. V and J calls and clone size follow that table, whereas D and trimming were derived from the DNA. The data contain about 300,000 clones, roughly 89% of them singletons.

This TCR came from a man in his forties with acute or convalescent COVID-19. The chain couples TRBV5-5 to TRBJ1-1; D is ambiguous. Sequenced input: peripheral blood. The CDR3 reads CASSLGWEGPEAFF. DNA of the CDR3: TGTGCCAGCAGCTTGGGGTGGGAGGGTCCTGAAGCTTTCTTT.